The rows below give T cell receptor beta chains drawn from one sample of a study of blood T cells in healthy people across ages. Via MiXCR, TCRdb re-called the 5' RACE reads, giving one row per CDR3 protein. The repertoire holds 700,000 to 900,000 distinct CDR3 sequences, with more than 25% as singletons. The data were also submitted as part of a second study, on T cells of mothers and their children.

Sequences were obtained from blood. The receptors originated from a boy younger than 18 in good health. Each CDR3 is given with its conserved first and last residue. The order of the fields is clone size, D gene, V gene, J gene, CDR3 protein, CDR3 DNA. D genes are given only for firm matches. Expanded clones get a size class; other rows say once, few or many, or leave the size out.

>-|-|TRBV3-1|TRBJ2-6
CASSQVLAGANVLTF
TGTGCCAGCAGCCAAGTACTAGCCGGGGCCAACGTCCTGACTTTC
>-|TRBD2|TRBV20-1|TRBJ2-2
CSARATGTSHTGELFF
TGCAGTGCTAGAGCAACAGGGACTAGTCACACCGGGGAGCTGTTTTTT
>few|TRBD1|TRBV20-1|TRBJ2-1
CSARDPGQGLSNEQFF
TGCAGTGCTAGGGACCCGGGACAGGGACTAAGCAATGAGCAGTTCTTC
>-|TRBD2|TRBV20-1|TRBJ2-1
CSARIAGASYNEQFF
TGCAGTGCTAGGATAGCGGGGGCCTCCTACAATGAGCAGTTCTTC
>-|-|TRBV6-1|TRBJ1-1
CASTAPWGTEAFF
TGTGCCAGCACAGCCCCGTGGGGCACTGAAGCTTTCTTT
>few|TRBD1|TRBV7-9|TRBJ2-1
CASSLRGQGYNEQFF
TGTGCCAGCAGCTTGAGGGGACAGGGCTACAATGAGCAGTTCTTC
>few|-|TRBV15|TRBJ1-2
CATSREGREDYGYTF
TGTGCCACCAGCAGAGAGGGACGGGAGGACTATGGCTACACCTTC
>few|-|TRBV20-1|TRBJ2-1
CSAREAGPFDNEQFF
TGCAGTGCTAGAGAGGCGGGGCCTTTCGACAATGAGCAGTTCTTC
>few|TRBD2|TRBV27|TRBJ2-5
CASSPGTTIQETQYF
TGTGCCAGCAGTCCCGGGACTACTATCCAAGAGACCCAGTACTTC
>-|TRBD1|TRBV7-2|TRBJ1-2
CASNPGDRGSYGYTF
TGTGCCAGCAACCCTGGGGACAGGGGCAGCTATGGCTACACCTTC
>few|-|TRBV20-1|TRBJ2-5
CSARGGAKETQYF
TGCAGTGCTAGAGGAGGGGCCAAGGAGACCCAGTACTTC
>-|TRBD2|TRBV27|TRBJ2-1
CASSLRGVQNEQFF
TGTGCCAGCAGTTTACGGGGGGTACAAAATGAGCAGTTCTTC
>-|-|TRBV4-1|TRBJ2-7
CASSQETTGEQYF
TGCGCCAGCAGCCAAGAAACAACGGGGGAGCAGTACTTC
>-|-|TRBV10-3|TRBJ1-5
CAISESGMNDQPQHF
TGTGCCATCAGTGAGTCGGGGATGAACGATCAGCCCCAGCATTTT
>few|TRBD2|TRBV10-2|TRBJ2-1
CASSAGTSGSGEQFF
TGCGCCAGCAGCGCCGGGACTAGCGGTTCCGGGGAGCAGTTCTTC
>-|TRBD1|TRBV13|TRBJ2-7
CASSQRQGGSYEQYF
TGTGCCAGCAGCCAACGACAGGGGGGCTCCTACGAGCAGTACTTC
>-|-|TRBV20-1|TRBJ1-1
CSALPAGRRMNTEAFF
TGCAGTGCTCTGCCGGCAGGGCGTAGGATGAACACTGAAGCTTTCTTT
>-|-|TRBV27|TRBJ1-2
CASLDRGNGYTF
TGTGCCAGCTTAGATAGGGGGAATGGCTACACCTTC
>few|TRBD2|TRBV7-2|TRBJ2-3
CASSRTSGGTFTDTQYF
TGTGCCAGCAGCCGGACTAGCGGGGGGACCTTCACAGATACGCAGTATTTT
>few|-|TRBV18|TRBJ2-7
CSSSNTVYEQYF
TGTTCCAGCTCAAACACAGTCTACGAGCAGTACTTC
>-|-|TRBV29-1|TRBJ2-7
CSVERRLGGEQYF
TGCAGCGTTGAGCGCAGGCTCGGAGGCGAGCAGTACTTC
>few|-|TRBV5-5|TRBJ2-5
CASSFTKGQGGETQYF
TGTGCCAGCAGCTTCACCAAGGGCCAGGGGGGAGAGACCCAGTACTTC
>-|TRBD1|TRBV14|TRBJ2-5
CASSQGLDRGETQYF
TGTGCCAGCAGCCAGGGACTGGACAGGGGTGAGACCCAGTACTTC
>-|-|TRBV11-2|TRBJ2-1
CASSLVAGDHNEQFF
TGTGCCAGCAGCTTAGTGGCAGGAGATCACAATGAGCAGTTCTTC
>once|-|TRBV9|TRBJ2-7
CASSPHRASYEQYF
TGTGCCAGCAGTCCCCACAGGGCCTCCTACGAGCAGTACTTC
>few|-|TRBV21-1|TRBJ2-4
CASSAPDRGKSENIQYF
TGTGCCAGCAGCGCACCGGACAGGGGTAAATCCGAAAACATTCAGTACTTC
>few|-|TRBV9|TRBJ1-2
CASRVAEGGNYGYTF
TGTGCCAGCAGAGTTGCAGAGGGGGGGAACTATGGCTACACCTTC
>-|TRBD1|TRBV9|TRBJ2-4
CASSAGTGSAKNIQYF
TGTGCCAGCAGCGCCGGGACAGGTAGTGCCAAAAACATTCAGTACTTC
>few|TRBD1|TRBV19|TRBJ1-2
CASSLKKGQNYGYTF
TGTGCCAGTAGTCTCAAAAAGGGACAGAACTATGGCTACACCTTC
>-|TRBD1|TRBV7-9|TRBJ2-1
CASSVRDRGYNEQFF
TGTGCCAGCAGCGTCCGGGACAGGGGCTACAATGAGCAGTTCTTC
>-|TRBD1|TRBV7-2|TRBJ1-1
CASSSTGTGLTEAFF
TGTGCCAGCAGCTCTACAGGGACAGGTCTCACTGAAGCTTTCTTT
>few|-|TRBV27|TRBJ1-4
CASSSRTVAEKLFF
TGTGCCAGCAGTTCCCGGACAGTGGCTGAAAAACTGTTTTTT
>few|-|TRBV20-1|TRBJ2-5
CSARDGARRHSPEETQYF
TGCAGTGCTAGAGATGGGGCGCGGCGGCATTCTCCCGAGGAGACCCAGTACTTC
>few|-|TRBV12-3/TRBV12-4|TRBJ1-5
CASTYSGDHQPQHF
TGTGCCAGCACCTATTCAGGGGATCATCAGCCCCAGCATTTT
>few|-|TRBV20-1|TRBJ1-3
CSFQGQAGNTIYF
TGCAGTTTTCAGGGGCAAGCTGGAAACACCATATATTTT
>-|TRBD2|TRBV20-1|TRBJ2-1
CSAVAGRLYNEQFF
TGCAGTGCTGTAGCGGGGAGGCTCTACAATGAGCAGTTCTTC
>-|TRBD1|TRBV20-1|TRBJ2-1
CCARDTSGTGSSYNEQFF
TGCTGTGCTAGAGATACCTCCGGGACAGGGAGCTCCTACAATGAGCAGTTCTTC
>few|-|TRBV20-1|TRBJ2-7
CSARPGPTYYEQYF
TGCAGTGCCCGGCCTGGACCCACCTACTACGAGCAGTACTTC
>-|TRBD1|TRBV4-1|TRBJ1-4
CASSQGVTGNEKLFF
TGCGCCAGCAGCCAAGGTGTGACAGGGAATGAAAAACTGTTTTTT
>-|-|TRBV2|TRBJ2-1
CASSESEYNEQFF
TGTGCCAGCAGTGAATCGGAGTACAATGAGCAGTTCTTC
>few|TRBD2|TRBV10-3|TRBJ2-5
CAVKPGLAGGTSETQYF
TGTGCCGTCAAACCGGGACTAGCGGGGGGGACCTCAGAGACCCAGTACTTC
>-|TRBD2|TRBV20-1|TRBJ2-5
CSARGPSGGRKTQYF
TGCAGTGCTAGAGGACCTAGCGGGGGGAGAAAGACCCAGTACTTC
>-|TRBD2|TRBV5-5|TRBJ2-5
CASSTRTSAETQYF
TGTGCCAGCAGCACTCGGACTAGCGCGGAGACCCAGTACTTC
>few|-|TRBV3-1|TRBJ1-5
CASSQGFATDEQHF
TGTGCCAGCAGCCAAGGGTTCGCGACGGATGAACAGCATTTT
>-|TRBD1|TRBV27|TRBJ2-7
CASSSPATGKGYEQYF
TGTGCCAGCAGTTCCCCCGCGACAGGGAAAGGATACGAGCAGTACTTC